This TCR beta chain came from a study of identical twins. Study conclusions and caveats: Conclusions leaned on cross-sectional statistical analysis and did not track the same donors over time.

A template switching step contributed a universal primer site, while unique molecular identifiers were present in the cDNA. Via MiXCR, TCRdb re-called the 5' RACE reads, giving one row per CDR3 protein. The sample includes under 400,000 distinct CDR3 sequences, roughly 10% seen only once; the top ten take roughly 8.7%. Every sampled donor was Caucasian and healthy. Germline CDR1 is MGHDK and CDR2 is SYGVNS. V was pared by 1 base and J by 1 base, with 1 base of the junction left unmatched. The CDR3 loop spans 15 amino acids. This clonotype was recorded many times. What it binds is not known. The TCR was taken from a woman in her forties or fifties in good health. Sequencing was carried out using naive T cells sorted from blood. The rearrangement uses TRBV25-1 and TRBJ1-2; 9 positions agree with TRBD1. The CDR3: CASSEWGQGNYGYTF. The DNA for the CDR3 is TGTGCCAGCAGTGAATGGGGACAGGGTAACTATGGCTACACCTTC.